The clone carrying this TCR beta chain was observed once. The antigen remains undetermined. The CDR3 runs to 15 residues. Per germline, CDR1 SGHDT and CDR2 YYEEEE. V lost 1 base to trimming and J lost 2 bases; unmatched junction nucleotides: 2. This entry is derived from a study of long-term antiretroviral therapy in people with HIV. Study overall: The earliest samples predate the 2015 immediate-ART recommendation by about a decade. Study-wide results and limits: Repertoires in HIV (unlike those of controls) had narrower CDR3 length ranges. Within the repertoire, clones expanded before ART were dominant at all time points.

The run of the v3.0 immunoSEQ assay was at survey level. Some clones are missing from TCRdb's copy, which holds only in-frame ones; the method was immunoSEQ multiplex PCR. Altogether 38,000 or so clones are present, around 93% being singletons, with the ten largest covering 2% to 2.5%. The sample consisted of unsorted PBMCs, taken about 9.1 years after starting antiretroviral therapy. The TCR originated in a man aged 30 to 39 with HIV. The chain couples TRBV5-6 to TRBJ2-3; TRBD2 aligns across 9 bases. CDR3 DNA: TGTGCCAGCAGCTTGCCTAGCGGGGTCACAGATACGCAGTATTTT. Encoded protein: CASSLPSGVTDTQYF.